This T cell receptor beta chain is from a study of blood T cells in healthy people across ages. Germline lookup yields CDR1 SGHDT and CDR2 YYEEEE. V gave up 2 bases and J gave up 5 bases, with 13 bases separating them. This CDR3 has 14 amino acids. Whole-study findings and limits: Both naive CD4+ cell counts and diversity were greater in long-lived donors than in aged donors.

As concerns this clonotype: What it binds is unknown.

A sample-barcoded 5' primer and a J-beta primer mix were used in a second PCR of roughly 6 to 11 cycles. TCRdb reanalysed the 5' RACE reads using MiXCR and keeps one entry per CDR3 protein. The sample contains fewer than 800,000 distinct CDR3 sequences, around half of which appear only once. Material for sequencing was blood. The J gene is TRBJ1-2, the V gene TRBV5-6; no reliable D call. The sequence derives from a woman aged 55-69 years in good health. CDR3 DNA sequence: TGTGCCAGCAGCTTAATGGGTGGCGAGTATGGCTACACCTTC. As protein: CASSLMGGEYGYTF. The full variable domain, rest sourced from reference TRBV5-6 and TRBJ1-2, is DAGVTQSPTHLIKTRGQQVTLRCSPKSGHDTVSWYQQALGQGPQFIFQYYEEEERQRGNFPDRFSGHQFPNYSSELNVNALLLGDSALYLCASSLMGGEYGYTFGSGTRLTVV.